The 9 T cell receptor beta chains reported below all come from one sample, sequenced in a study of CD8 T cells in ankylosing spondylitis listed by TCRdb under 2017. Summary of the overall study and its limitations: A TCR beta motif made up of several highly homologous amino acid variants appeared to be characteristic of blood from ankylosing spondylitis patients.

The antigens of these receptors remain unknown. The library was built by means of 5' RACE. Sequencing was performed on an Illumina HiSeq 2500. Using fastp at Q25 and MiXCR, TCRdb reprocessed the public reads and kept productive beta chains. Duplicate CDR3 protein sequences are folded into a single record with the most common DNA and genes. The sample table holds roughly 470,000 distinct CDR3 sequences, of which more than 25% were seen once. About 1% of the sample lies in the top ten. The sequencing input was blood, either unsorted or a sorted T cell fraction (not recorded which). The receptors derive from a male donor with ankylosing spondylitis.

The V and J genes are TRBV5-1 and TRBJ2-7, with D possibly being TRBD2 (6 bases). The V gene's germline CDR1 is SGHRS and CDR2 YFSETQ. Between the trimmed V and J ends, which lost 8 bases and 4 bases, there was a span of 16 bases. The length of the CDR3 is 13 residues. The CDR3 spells CARPKLAPYEQYV. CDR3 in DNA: TGCGCCAGGCCCAAACTAGCCCCTTACGAGCAGTACGTC.

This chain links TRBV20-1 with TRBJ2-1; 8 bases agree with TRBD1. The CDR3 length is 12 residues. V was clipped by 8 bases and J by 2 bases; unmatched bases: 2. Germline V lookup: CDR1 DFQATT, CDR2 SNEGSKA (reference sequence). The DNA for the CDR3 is TGCAGTATGGGACAGGCCTACAATGAGCAGTTCTTC. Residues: CSMGQAYNEQFF.

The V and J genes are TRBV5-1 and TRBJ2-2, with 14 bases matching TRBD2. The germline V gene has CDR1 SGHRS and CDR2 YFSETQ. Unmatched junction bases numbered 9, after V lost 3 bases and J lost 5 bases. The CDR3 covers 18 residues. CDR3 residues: CASSWRGLAGAVTGELFF. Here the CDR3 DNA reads TGCGCCAGCAGCTGGAGGGGACTAGCGGGAGCAGTAACCGGGGAGCTGTTTTTT. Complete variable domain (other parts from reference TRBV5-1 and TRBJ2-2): KAGVTQTPRYLIKTRGQQVTLSCSPISGHRSVSWYQQTPGQGLQFLFEYFSETQRNKGNFPGRFSGRQFSNSRSEMNVSTLELGDSALYLCASSWRGLAGAVTGELFFGEGSRLTVL.

CDR3 nucleotides: TGTGCCAGCAAGGACAGGGTAGCCCAGCCCCAGCATTTT. The encoded protein is CASKDRVAQPQHF. The chain carries TRBV6-1 and TRBJ1-5, with 8 nucleotides matching TRBD1. The CDR3 has 13 amino acids. The germline gives CDR1 MNHNS, CDR2 SASEGT. V lost 7 bases to trimming and J lost 7 bases; unmatched junction nucleotides: 6.

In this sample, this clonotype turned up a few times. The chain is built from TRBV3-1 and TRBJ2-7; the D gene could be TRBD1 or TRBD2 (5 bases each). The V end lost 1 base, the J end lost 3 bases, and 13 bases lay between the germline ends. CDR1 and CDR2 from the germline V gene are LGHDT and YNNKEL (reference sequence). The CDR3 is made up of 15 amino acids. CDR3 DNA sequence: TGTGCCAGCAGCCAAGCCGGGACGGGCAGCTACGAGCAGTACTTC. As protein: CASSQAGTGSYEQYF.

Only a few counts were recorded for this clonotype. The CDR3 DNA is TGTGCCAGCAGTGAATTGGGACAGGGGTTTTTCAATGAGCAGTTCTTC. It codes for CASSELGQGFFNEQFF. The V call is TRBV25-1, the J call TRBJ2-1; TRBD1 matches at 10 bases. V gave up 1 base and J gave up 6 bases; unmatched junction bases: 6. This CDR3 is built from 16 residues. Germline CDR1 reads MGHDK; CDR2 reads SYGVNS. The complete variable domain, with remaining parts taken from reference TRBV25-1 and TRBJ2-1, reads EADIYQTPRYLVIGTGKKITLECSQTMGHDKMYWYQQDPGMELHLIHYSYGVNSTEKGDLSSESTVSRIRTEHFPLTLESARPSHTSQYLCASSELGQGFFNEQFFGPGTRLTVL.

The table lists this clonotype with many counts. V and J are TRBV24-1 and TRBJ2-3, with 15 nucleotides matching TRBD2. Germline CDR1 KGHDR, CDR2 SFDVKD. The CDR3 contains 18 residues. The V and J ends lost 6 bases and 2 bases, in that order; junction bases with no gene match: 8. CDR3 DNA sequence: TGTGCCACCAGTCCCACGGGGACTAGCGGGAGGTCCACAGATACGCAGTATTTT. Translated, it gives CATSPTGTSGRSTDTQYF.

In nucleotides, the CDR3 is TGTGCCACCAGTGATTCCTCCGGGACTAGCGGTTCCTACAATGAGCAGTTCTTC. Translated: CATSDSSGTSGSYNEQFF. The chain is built from TRBV24-1 and TRBJ2-1; 11 bases fit TRBD2. V was pared by 2 bases and J by 1 base, with 6 bases of the junction left unmatched. Germline V CDR1 and CDR2: KGHDR, SFDVKD. The CDR3 totals 18 residues.

DNA for the CDR3: TGCAGCGTCCCCGGGACTAGCGGGATAGGACGAGAGACCCAGTACTTC. Encoded protein: CSVPGTSGIGRETQYF. The chain links TRBV29-1 to TRBJ2-5, with 13 bases that match TRBD2. Germline lookup yields CDR1 SQVTM and CDR2 ANQGSEA. Germline trimming cut 6 bases from V and 4 bases from J; bases unmatched to any gene: 11. This CDR3 contains 16 residues.